The text below deals with one TCR beta chain. Its specific antigen is unknown. No clone much larger than this one lies a single base away; base qualities are absent. The donors were under 40 Caucasian individuals from Russia, aged roughly 6 to 100 years, who were systemically healthy. Roughly 10 milliliters of peripheral blood were collected from each donor into EDTA-treated Vacutainer tubes. Ficoll-Paque density-gradient centrifugation was used to isolate PBMCs, with at least 6.5 million obtained per sample. Total RNA was extracted from PBMCs with Trizol reagent, with at least 5 micrograms obtained per sample. Naive CD45RAhigh/CD27high T cell percentages were measured by flow cytometry on a PBMC aliquot from every donor. Receptor libraries were prepared by 5' RACE. The listed sequencing device is Illumina HiSeq 2500. A second PCR of roughly 6 to 11 cycles was run with a J-beta primer mix and a sample-barcoded 5' primer. A template-switch 5' adaptor carrying 12 random nucleotides introduced a unique molecular identifier onto each TCR beta cDNA molecule. Each sample yielded at least 2.5 million CDR3-containing paired-end reads. All of the RNA was converted into first-strand cDNA using the Mint cDNA synthesis kit, with a TRBC-specific oligonucleotide serving as the primer. Following uracil-DNA glycosylase treatment, all cDNA underwent a first 18-cycle PCR with the universal primers M1SS and BC2_uni_R. The study's own analysis went as follows. For normalization, 1 million high-quality reads, each with a distinct molecular identifier, were randomly selected from each sample. Instead of being binned into consensus sequences, reads with shared molecular identifiers were discarded. MiTCR, with a Q25 quality threshold and the strictest error-elimination algorithm, was used for CDR3 identification, clonotype clustering and error correction. A nonparametric unseen species model with Euler transformation was used to estimate lower-bound total TCR beta diversity. The raw public data were reprocessed by TCRdb itself: fastp quality trimming at Q25, MiXCR clonotype calling, in-frame beta chains only. A single entry per CDR3 protein holds the most common genes and DNA from its merged rows. What appears here as the V and J calls and clone size reflects TCRdb's work, not the paper's. The sample records about 780,000 distinct CDR3 sequences, more than 35% of which are singletons. The ten top clones hold around 18% of the sample.

The germline V gene specifies KGHDR as CDR1 and SFDVKD as CDR2. Compared with germline, V lacks 3 bases and J lacks 8 bases; bases without a gene match: 14. The CDR3 runs 17 residues from the cysteine to the phenylalanine. Left in the record is the CDR3 DNA by itself, 51 bases read in frame from the first base. This record comes from a study of blood T cells in healthy people across ages (dated by TCRdb to between 2015 and 2017). Context from the whole study: In model experiments, roughly one uniquely barcoded TCR beta cDNA molecule per two T cells was captured by template switching. Donors of different ages were randomly distributed across sequencing lanes to avoid experimental bias. Four age groups were formed from the donors: young (average 16 years), middle-aged (approximately 39), aged (more than 55) and long-lived (around 80). Using deep sequencing normalized with unique cDNA molecular identifiers, the study measured how TCR beta repertoire diversity changes with age. The study analyzed two additional independent replicas of 1 million unique cDNA reads from the same blood draw for two donors, one aged 18 to 30 and one aged 80 or older. Summary of the overall study and its limitations: A strong correlation was found between observed TCR beta diversity and the percentage of naive T cells measured by flow cytometry. Observed TCR beta diversity per million T cells fell roughly linearly with age, and a significant reduction was already apparent by age roughly 40. Total diversity estimates from one million sequenced T cells were considered lower bounds and underestimates. Compared with the aged group, the long-lived group had more naive CD4+ T cells, fewer expanded clones and increased TCR diversity, a pattern suggesting age selection. The CMV infection status of donors was not known, potentially confounding age-related changes in expanded clonotypes. Bulk unsorted PBMC profiling prevented conclusive comparison of naive and antigen-experienced compartments.

The sequenced sample consisted of blood. This clonotype was sampled from a man older than 75 in good health. The rearrangement combines TRBV24-1 with TRBJ2-1, and 8 junction bases match TRBD1. The CDR3 reads as follows: CATSDEFPGTGSYEQFF. The DNA sequence is as follows: TGTGCCACCAGTGATGAATTTCCCGGGACAGGCAGCTATGAGCAGTTCTTC.